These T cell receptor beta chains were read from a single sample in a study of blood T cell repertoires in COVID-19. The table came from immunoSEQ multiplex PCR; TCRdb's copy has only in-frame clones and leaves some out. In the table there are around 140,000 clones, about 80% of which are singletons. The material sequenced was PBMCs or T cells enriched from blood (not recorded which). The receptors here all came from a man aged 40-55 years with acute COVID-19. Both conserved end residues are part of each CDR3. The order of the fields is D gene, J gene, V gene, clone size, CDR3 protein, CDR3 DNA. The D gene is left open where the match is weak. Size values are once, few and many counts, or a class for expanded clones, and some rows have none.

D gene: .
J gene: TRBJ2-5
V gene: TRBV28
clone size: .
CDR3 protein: CASSLVGPGGVDLTKETQYF
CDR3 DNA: TGTGCCAGCAGTCTAGTCGGGCCCGGCGGGGTCGACCTCACAAAAGAGACCCAGTACTTC

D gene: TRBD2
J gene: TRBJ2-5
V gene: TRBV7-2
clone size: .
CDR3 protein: CASSLERAGGGETQYF
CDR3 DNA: TGTGCCAGCAGCTTAGAGCGAGCGGGGGGCGGGGAGACCCAGTACTTC

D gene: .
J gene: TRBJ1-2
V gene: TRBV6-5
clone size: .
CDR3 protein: CASSYSSGNYGYTF
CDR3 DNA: TGTGCCAGCAGTTACTCGTCAGGGAACTATGGCTACACCTTC

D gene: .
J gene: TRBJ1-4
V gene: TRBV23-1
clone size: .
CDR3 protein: CASSQRPATNEKLFF
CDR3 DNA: TGCGCCAGCAGTCAGAGGCCCGCAACTAATGAAAAACTGTTTTTT

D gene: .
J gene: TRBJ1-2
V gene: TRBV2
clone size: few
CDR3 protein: CASRTELNYGYTF
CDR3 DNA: TGTGCCAGTCGGACAGAACTTAACTATGGCTACACCTTC

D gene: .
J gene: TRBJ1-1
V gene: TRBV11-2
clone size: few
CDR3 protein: CASSLGQGGVSEAFF
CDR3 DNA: TGTGCCAGCAGCTTAGGCCAGGGAGGGGTCTCTGAAGCTTTCTTT

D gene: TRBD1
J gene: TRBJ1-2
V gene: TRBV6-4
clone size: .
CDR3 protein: CASSAGQGNYGYTF
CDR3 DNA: TGTGCCAGCAGTGCGGGACAGGGGAACTATGGCTACACCTTC

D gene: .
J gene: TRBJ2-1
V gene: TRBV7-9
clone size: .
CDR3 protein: CASSPYMDEQFF
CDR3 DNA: TGTGCCAGCAGCCCTTACATGGATGAGCAGTTCTTC

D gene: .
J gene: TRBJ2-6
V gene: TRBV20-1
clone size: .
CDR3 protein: CSASHRVLGANVLTF
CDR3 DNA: TGCAGTGCTAGTCACAGGGTGTTGGGGGCCAACGTCCTGACTTTC

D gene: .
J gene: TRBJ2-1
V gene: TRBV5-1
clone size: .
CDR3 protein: CASSLGQSPANEQFF
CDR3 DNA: TGCGCCAGCAGCTTGGGACAGAGCCCGGCGAATGAGCAGTTCTTC

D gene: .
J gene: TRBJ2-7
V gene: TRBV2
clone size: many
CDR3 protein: CASSTQGGAVQQYF
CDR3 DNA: TGTGCCAGCAGCACACAGGGGGGGGCAGTCCAGCAGTACTTC

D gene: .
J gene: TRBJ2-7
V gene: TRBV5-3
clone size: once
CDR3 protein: CARIDAPDRDCGSYEQYF
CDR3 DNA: TGTGCCAGAATCGATGCCCCCGACCGGGACTGTGGCTCCTACGAGCAGTACTTC

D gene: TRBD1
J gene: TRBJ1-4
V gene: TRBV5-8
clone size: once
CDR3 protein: CASTSATGGEKLFF
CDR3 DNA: TGTGCCAGCACGTCAGCGACAGGGGGAGAAAAACTGTTTTTT

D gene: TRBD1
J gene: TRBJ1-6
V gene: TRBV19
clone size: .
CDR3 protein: CASSPRGQGSSPLHF
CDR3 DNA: TGTGCCAGTAGTCCCCGAGGACAGGGAAGTTCACCCCTCCACTTT

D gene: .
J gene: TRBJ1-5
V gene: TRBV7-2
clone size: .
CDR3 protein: CASSALENQPQHF
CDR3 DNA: TGTGCCAGCAGCGCCCTGGAGAATCAGCCCCAGCATTTT

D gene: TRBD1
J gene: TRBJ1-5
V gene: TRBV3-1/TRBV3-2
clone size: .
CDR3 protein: CASSLAGTGDQPQHF
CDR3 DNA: TGTGCCAGCAGCCTTGCCGGGACAGGGGATCAGCCCCAGCATTTT

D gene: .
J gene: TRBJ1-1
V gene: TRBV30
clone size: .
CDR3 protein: CAWSVLWEGAEAFF
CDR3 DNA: TGTGCCTGGAGTGTACTCTGGGAGGGTGCTGAAGCTTTCTTT

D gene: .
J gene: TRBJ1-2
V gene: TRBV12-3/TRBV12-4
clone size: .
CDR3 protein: CASSGGVYYGYTF
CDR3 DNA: TGTGCCAGCAGTGGTGGAGTGTACTATGGCTACACCTTC

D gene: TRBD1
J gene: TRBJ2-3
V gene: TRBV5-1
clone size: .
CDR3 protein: CASSLQGLSTDTQYF
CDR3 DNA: TGCGCCAGCAGCTTACAGGGGCTTAGCACAGATACGCAGTATTTT

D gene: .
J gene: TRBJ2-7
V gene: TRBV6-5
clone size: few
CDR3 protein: CASSFGHHYEQYF
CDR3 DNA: TGTGCCAGCAGTTTTGGACATCATTACGAGCAGTACTTC

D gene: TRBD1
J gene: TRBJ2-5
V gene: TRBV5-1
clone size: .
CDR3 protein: CASSWDRERKTQYF
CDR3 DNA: TGCGCCAGCAGCTGGGACAGGGAAAGGAAGACCCAGTACTTC

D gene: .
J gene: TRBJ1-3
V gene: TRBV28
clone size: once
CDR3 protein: CASSSGTGNTIYF
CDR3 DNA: TGTGCCAGCAGTTCCGGGACTGGAAACACCATATATTTT

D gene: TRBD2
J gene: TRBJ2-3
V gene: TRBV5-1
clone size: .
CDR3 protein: CASSSNGGVATDTQYF
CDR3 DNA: TGCGCCAGCAGCTCCAATGGGGGGGTTGCAACAGATACGCAGTATTTT

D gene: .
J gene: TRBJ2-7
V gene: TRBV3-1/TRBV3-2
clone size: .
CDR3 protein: CASSQGGGPNEQYF
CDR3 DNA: TGTGCCAGCAGCCAAGGGGGGGGGCCGAACGAGCAGTACTTC

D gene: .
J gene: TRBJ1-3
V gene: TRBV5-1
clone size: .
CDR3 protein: CASSYTGFSGNTIYF
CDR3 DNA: TGCGCCAGCAGCTATACAGGTTTCTCTGGAAACACCATATATTTT

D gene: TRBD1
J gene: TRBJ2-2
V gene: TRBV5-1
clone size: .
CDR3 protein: CASRDRVTGELFF
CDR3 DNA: TGCGCCAGCCGGGACAGGGTCACCGGGGAGCTGTTTTTT

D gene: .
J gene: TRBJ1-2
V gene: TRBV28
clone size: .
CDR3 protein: CASSSAVGGRSYTF
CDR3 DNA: TGTGCCAGCAGTTCGGCCGTGGGGGGAAGGAGCTACACCTTC

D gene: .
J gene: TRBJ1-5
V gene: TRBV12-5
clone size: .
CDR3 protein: CASGLGQPGEPQHF
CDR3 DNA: TGTGCTAGTGGTTTGGGACAGCCTGGGGAGCCCCAGCATTTT

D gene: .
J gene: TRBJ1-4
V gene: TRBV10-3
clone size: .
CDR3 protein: CAISEGRSEKLFF
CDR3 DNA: TGTGCCATCAGTGAGGGGAGAAGTGAAAAACTGTTTTTT

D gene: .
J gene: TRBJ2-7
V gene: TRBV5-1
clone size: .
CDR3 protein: CASSLQDLTEQYF
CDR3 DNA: TGCGCCAGCAGCCTACAGGATTTGACGGAGCAGTACTTC

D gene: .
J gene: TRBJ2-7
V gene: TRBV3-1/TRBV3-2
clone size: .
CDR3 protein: CASSHDTCEQYF
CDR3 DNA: TGTGCCAGCAGTCACGACACCTGCGAGCAGTACTTC

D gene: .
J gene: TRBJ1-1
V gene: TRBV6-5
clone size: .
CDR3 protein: CASSLRESAFF
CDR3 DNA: TGTGCCAGCAGTCTCCGGGAATCGGCTTTCTTT

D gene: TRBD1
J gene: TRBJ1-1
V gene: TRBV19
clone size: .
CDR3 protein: CASGTGEGNTEAFF
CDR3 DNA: TGTGCCAGTGGGACAGGGGAAGGGAACACTGAAGCTTTCTTT

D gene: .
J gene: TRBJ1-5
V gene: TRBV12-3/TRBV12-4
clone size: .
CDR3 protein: CASSLVRDQPQHF
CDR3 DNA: TGTGCCAGCAGTTTAGTGAGAGATCAGCCCCAGCATTTT

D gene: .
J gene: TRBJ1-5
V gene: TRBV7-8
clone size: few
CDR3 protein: CASSPGTPNQPQHF
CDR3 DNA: TGTGCCAGCAGCCCAGGGACACCTAATCAGCCCCAGCATTTT

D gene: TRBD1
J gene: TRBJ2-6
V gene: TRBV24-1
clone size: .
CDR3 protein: CATSDSQGARGANVLTF
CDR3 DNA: TGTGCCACCAGTGATTCCCAGGGGGCACGTGGGGCCAACGTCCTGACTTTC

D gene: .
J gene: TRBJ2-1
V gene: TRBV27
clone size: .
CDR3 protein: CASSPTEYNEQFF
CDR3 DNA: TGTGCCAGCAGCCCGACAGAATACAATGAGCAGTTCTTC

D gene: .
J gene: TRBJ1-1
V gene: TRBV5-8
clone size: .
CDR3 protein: CASSVGEGLGAAEAFF
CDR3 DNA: TGTGCCAGCAGCGTGGGTGAAGGATTGGGAGCGGCTGAAGCTTTCTTT

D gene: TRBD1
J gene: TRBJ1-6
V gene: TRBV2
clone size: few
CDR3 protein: CASRPGQGFSPLHF
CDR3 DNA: TGTGCCAGCAGGCCGGGACAGGGTTTTTCACCCCTCCACTTT

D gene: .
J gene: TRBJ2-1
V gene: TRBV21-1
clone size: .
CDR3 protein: CASSKAQGDISYNEQFF
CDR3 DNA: TGTGCCAGCAGCAAAGCGCAAGGGGACATCTCCTACAATGAGCAGTTCTTC